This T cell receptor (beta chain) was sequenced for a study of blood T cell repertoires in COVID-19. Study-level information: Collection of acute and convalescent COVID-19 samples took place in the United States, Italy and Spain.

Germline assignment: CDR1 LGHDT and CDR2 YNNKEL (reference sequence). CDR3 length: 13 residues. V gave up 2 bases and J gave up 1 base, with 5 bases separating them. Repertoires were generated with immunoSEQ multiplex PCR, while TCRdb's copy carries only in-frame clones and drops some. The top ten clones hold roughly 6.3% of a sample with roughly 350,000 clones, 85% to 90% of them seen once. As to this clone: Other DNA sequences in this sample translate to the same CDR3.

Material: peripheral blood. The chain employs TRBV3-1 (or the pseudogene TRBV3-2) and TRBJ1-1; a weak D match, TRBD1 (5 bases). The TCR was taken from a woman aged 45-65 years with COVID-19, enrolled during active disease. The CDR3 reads CASSQTGNTEAFF. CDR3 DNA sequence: TGTGCCAGCAGCCAAACAGGGAACACTGAAGCTTTCTTT.